This T cell receptor beta chain was captured by sequencing in a study of molecular identifiers for immune sequencing clone quantification. The sample holds many counts of this clonotype. CDR1 is SGHDT and CDR2 is YYEEEE in the germline V gene. This CDR3 spans 13 amino acids. Germline trimming cut 6 bases from V and 5 bases from J; bases unmatched to any gene: 6. One entry per CDR3 protein results from TCRdb running MiXCR on the PCR reads. The top ten hold about 0.81% of the sample, which has about 320,000 distinct CDR3 sequences, 20% to 25% seen once. What was sequenced was naive CD8+ T cells from blood, with Jurkat cell RNA spiked in. The subset here: FACS-sorted CD8+CD4-CCR7+CD45RA+ naive T cells. The chain has TRBV5-6 and TRBJ2-7; 9 bases map to TRBD1. This receptor was taken from a human donor in good health. Some libraries in this study had Jurkat cell RNA spiked in. The CDR3 coding sequence is TGTGCCAGCACCCTGGGACAGGGTAACGAGCAGTACTTC. This translates into CASTLGQGNEQYF.